The 21 T cell receptor beta chains in this list originate from one sample, sequenced in a study of T cells in Graves' hyperthyroidism and ophthalmopathy. TCR beta CDR3 regions were amplified from RNA. HTBI primers drove first-round RT-PCR of the TCR CDR3. TCRdb fed the multiplex PCR reads into MiXCR, producing one record per CDR3 protein. The sample yields roughly 380,000 distinct CDR3 sequences, around 13% seen once. Sequencing input: blood. These receptors came from a woman younger than 30 with Graves' hyperthyroidism.

This clonotype was observed a handful of times. The V call is TRBV9, the J call TRBJ2-7; D remains ambiguous. Germline V lookup: CDR1 SGDLS, CDR2 YYNGEE. Trimming cost V 0 bases and J 0 bases, with 10 bases left between them. The CDR3 is made up of 15 amino acids. CDR3 nucleotides: TGTGCCAGCAGCGTAGATCCCGGAAGCTCCTACGAGCAGTACTTC. Amino acids: CASSVDPGSSYEQYF.

The CDR3 reads CASSGMANQPQHF. The DNA of the CDR3 is TGTGCCAGTAGTGGGATGGCCAATCAGCCCCAGCATTTT. The chain is built from TRBV19 and TRBJ1-5; D uncertain. The CDR3 covers 13 residues. The V end lost 5 bases, the J end lost 3 bases, and 8 bases lay between the germline ends. The germline V gene encodes CDR1 LNHDA and CDR2 SQIVND (reference sequence).

This clonotype came up many times. The genes are TRBV30 and TRBJ2-7, with 7 nucleotides matching TRBD1. V was pared by 5 bases and J by 0 bases, with 1 base of the junction left unmatched. The CDR3 sequence is 12 residues long. Germline V lookup: CDR1 GTSNPN, CDR2 SVGIG (reference sequence). As DNA, the CDR3 is TGTGCCTGGGCAGGGGGCTCCTACGAGCAGTACTTC. Translated: CAWAGGSYEQYF.

This clonotype has just a few counts. The chain combines TRBV6-2 or TRBV6-3 with TRBJ2-7; 11 bases match TRBD2. Germline CDR1 and CDR2: MNHEY and SVGEGT. CDR3 length: 14 residues. V shed 2 bases, J shed 3 bases, and the junction held 0 bases outside the gene matches. CDR3 loop: CASSYGTSGYEQYF. CDR3 bases: TGTGCCAGCAGTTACGGGACTAGCGGCTACGAGCAGTACTTC.

This chain uses TRBV30 with TRBJ2-2; no clear D. Germline CDR1 and CDR2: GTSNPN and SVGIG (reference sequence). The CDR3 has 11 amino acids. Trimming cost V 3 bases and J 8 bases, with 7 bases left between them. CDR3 nucleotides: TGTGCCTGGAGAATTGAGGGGGAGCTGTTTTTT. Protein sequence: CAWRIEGELFF.

The sample holds many counts of this clonotype. The chain joins TRBV7-3 to TRBJ2-1, with D maybe TRBD2 (5 bases). The ends were cut back, 4 bases at V and 12 bases at J, with 16 bases in the middle. Germline V lookup: CDR1 SGHTA, CDR2 FQGTGA. The CDR3 covers 13 residues. CDR3 in amino acids: CASSSRGVLGQFF. CDR3 nucleotide sequence: TGTGCCAGCAGCTCCCGGGGAGTGCTAGGGCAGTTCTTC.

This clonotype was detected ten times or more. The J gene is TRBJ2-2, the V gene TRBV27, with D unresolved. V shed 5 bases and J shed 3 bases, with 4 bases lying between them. The length of the CDR3 is 12 residues. Germline V gene data show CDR1 as MNHEY and CDR2 as SMNVEV (reference sequence). The CDR3 nucleotides are TGTGCCAGCAGTCCCTACACCGGGGAGCTGTTTTTT. This encodes CASSPYTGELFF.

The table lists this clonotype with many counts. The J gene is TRBJ2-7, the V gene TRBV12-3 or TRBV12-4; maybe TRBD2 (5 bases). V was cut by 3 bases and J by 4 bases, with 13 bases left in between. The CDR3 spans 14 residues. The CDR3 DNA reads TGTGCCAGCAGTTTCGAAGCGGACGATTACGAGCAGTACTTC. The encoded protein is CASSFEADDYEQYF.

This clonotype was observed at least ten times. V and J are TRBV12-3 or TRBV12-4 and TRBJ1-1; 7 bases align to TRBD1. The V segment lost 8 bases and the J segment 4 bases; nucleotides outside the gene matches: 13. CDR3 length: 15 residues. The CDR3 nucleotides are TGTGCCAGCCGAAGTGGCGGGACAGCCGTCACTGAAGCTTTCTTT. It yields the protein CASRSGGTAVTEAFF.

This clonotype was seen ten or more times. This rearrangement joins TRBV28 to TRBJ2-3; 10 bases map to TRBD2. CDR1 is MDHEN and CDR2 is SYDVKM in the germline V gene. This CDR3 has 16 amino acids. The J segment lost 0 bases and the V segment lost 7 bases, leaving 7 bases of the junction unmatched. CDR3 DNA: TGTGCCAGCATTAGCGGGAGGCCGTCTAGCACAGATACGCAGTATTTT. It is translated as CASISGRPSSTDTQYF.

This clonotype was counted between two and nine times. As DNA, the CDR3 is TGCAGTGCTAGGGATTTAAGTCTGCGGCAAGAGACCCAGTACTTC. This translates into CSARDLSLRQETQYF. V is TRBV20-1 and J is TRBJ2-5, with D unclear. V lost 3 bases to trimming and J lost 2 bases, with 16 bases between them. The CDR3 runs 15 residues. CDR1 is DFQATT, CDR2 SNEGSKA, per germline (reference sequence).

For this clonotype: Possible read error: a much larger clone is one base away. This chain's CDR3 is CASSLAGEYLPLHF. The CDR3 DNA sequence: TGTGCCAGCAGTTTAGCGGGAGAATATTTACCCCTCCACTTT. This chain links TRBV27 with TRBJ1-6; no definite D call. The V gene's germline CDR1 is MNHEY and CDR2 SMNVEV (reference sequence). V was trimmed by 2 bases and J by 12 bases, leaving 14 bases between them. This CDR3 region has 14 residues.

The sample holds many counts of this clonotype. The genes are TRBV6-1 and TRBJ2-3; D may be TRBD1 (6 bases). Germline CDR1 MNHNS, CDR2 SASEGT. The CDR3 consists of 15 residues. V was shortened by 2 bases and J by 4 bases, with 13 bases between the two germline ends. The chain's CDR3 is CASSETGTRPDTQYF. The CDR3 bases are TGTGCCAGCAGTGAAACAGGGACACGGCCAGATACGCAGTATTTT.

There are many counts of this clonotype. The rearrangement joins TRBV2 to TRBJ2-7; D remains ambiguous. CDR1 SNHLY and CDR2 FYNNEI come from the germline V gene. The ends were cut back, 6 bases at V and 4 bases at J, with 16 bases in the middle. The CDR3 loop spans 14 amino acids. The DNA for the CDR3 is TGTGCCAGCAGAGACAAAACACTCGGGTACGAGCAGTACTTC. This gives the protein CASRDKTLGYEQYF.

Details on this clonotype: The junction and the germline gene differ at one end; a read error may be behind it. The chain joins TRBV7-9 to TRBJ2-7, with 10 bases that match TRBD1. Germline CDR1 reads SEHNR; CDR2 reads FQNEAQ (reference sequence). CDR3 length: 14 amino acids. The CDR3 bases are TGTGCCAGCAGCTCAGGACAGGGGGGCTACGAGCGGTACTTC. It codes for CASSSGQGGYERYF.

This clonotype was counted many times. The J gene is TRBJ2-1, the V gene TRBV20-1, with 8 bases aligning to TRBD2. Looked up from germline, CDR1 is DFQATT and CDR2 is SNEGSKA (reference sequence). Trimming removed 2 bases from V and 8 bases from J; junction bases left unmatched: 17. The CDR3 is 17 amino acids. In nucleotides, the CDR3 is TGCAGTGCTAGAACGATGGGGGGGACTAGAAGTTCCTATGAGCAGTTCTTC. The encoded protein is CSARTMGGTRSSYEQFF.

The chain couples TRBV7-9 to TRBJ2-5; D is unclear. Germline lookup yields CDR1 SEHNR and CDR2 FQNEAQ (reference sequence). The CDR3 covers 17 residues. V gave up 1 base and J gave up 2 bases, with 17 bases separating them. Written as DNA, the CDR3 is TGTGCCAGCAGCTTAGGTTGGCCGTCTCAGTATCAAGAGACCCAGTACTTC. As protein: CASSLGWPSQYQETQYF.

About this clonotype itself: One junction end does not reproduce the germline sequence, and a read error may be involved. This rearrangement joins TRBV19 to TRBJ2-5; D perhaps matches TRBD2 (6 bases). CDR3 length equals 14 residues. The germline gives CDR1 LNHDA, CDR2 SQIVND (reference sequence). CDR3 sequence (DNA): TGTGCCAGTAGTCCGGGGACTGGTTCAGAGTCCCAGTACTTC. Its translation is CASSPGTGSESQYF.

The sample holds many counts of this clonotype. The J gene is TRBJ2-1, the V gene TRBV6-2 or TRBV6-3, with 7 nucleotides matching TRBD1. Looked up from germline, CDR1 is MNHEY and CDR2 is SVGEGT. V dropped 2 bases and J dropped 6; count of bases not matched to a gene: 7. There are 15 residues in the CDR3. CDR3 sequence: CASSYPRQGSNEQFF. The CDR3 nucleotides read TGTGCCAGCAGTTACCCTCGACAGGGTAGCAATGAGCAGTTCTTC.

In its sample, this clonotype was seen many times. This chain joins TRBV20-1 and TRBJ1-1, with D tentatively TRBD1 (5 bases). Trimming took off 4 bases at V and 0 bases at J, with 9 bases between the two ends. Germline V gives CDR1 DFQATT, CDR2 SNEGSKA (reference sequence). CDR3 length: 13 residues. CDR3 bases: TGCAGTGCTACAGACAGACTGAACACTGAAGCTTTCTTT. It specifies CSATDRLNTEAFF.

For this clonotype: The junction differs from germline at one of its ends, possibly a read error. V and J are TRBV7-3 and TRBJ1-3, with a tentative D call TRBD1 (6 bases). This CDR3 is 15 amino acids long. Looked up from germline, CDR1 is SGHTA and CDR2 is FQGTGA. This CDR3 is CASSLSGGFGNTIHF. The CDR3 bases are TGTGCCAGCAGCTTATCCGGGGGCTTTGGAAACACCATACATTTT.